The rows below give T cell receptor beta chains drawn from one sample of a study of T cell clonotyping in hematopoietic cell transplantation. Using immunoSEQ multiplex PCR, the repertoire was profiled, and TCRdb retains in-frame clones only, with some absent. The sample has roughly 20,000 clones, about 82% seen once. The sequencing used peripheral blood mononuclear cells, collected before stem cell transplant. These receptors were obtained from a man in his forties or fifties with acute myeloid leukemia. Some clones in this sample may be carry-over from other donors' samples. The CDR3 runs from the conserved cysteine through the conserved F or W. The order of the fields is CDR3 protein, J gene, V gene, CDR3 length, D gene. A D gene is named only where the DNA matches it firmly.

CDR3aa: CAFSGGGNYGYTF
j_gene: TRBJ1-2
v_gene: TRBV5-4
len: 13
d_gene: TRBD1

CDR3aa: CASSLGRTGKTQYF
j_gene: TRBJ2-5
v_gene: TRBV5-6
len: 14
d_gene: TRBD1

CDR3aa: CASSRPTGELFF
j_gene: TRBJ2-2
v_gene: TRBV6-5
len: 12
d_gene: -

CDR3aa: CSGGGAYNEQFF
j_gene: TRBJ2-1
v_gene: TRBV29-1
len: 12
d_gene: -

CDR3aa: CASSSGQNYGYTF
j_gene: TRBJ1-2
v_gene: TRBV7-8
len: 13
d_gene: -

CDR3aa: CASSLGRQNTEAFF
j_gene: TRBJ1-1
v_gene: TRBV7-2
len: 14
d_gene: -

CDR3aa: CASSFGQGPYEQYF
j_gene: TRBJ2-7
v_gene: TRBV5-1
len: 14
d_gene: TRBD1

CDR3aa: CASSQDTGELEKLFF
j_gene: TRBJ1-4
v_gene: TRBV4-1
len: 15
d_gene: -

CDR3aa: CASSPGDYGYTF
j_gene: TRBJ1-2
v_gene: TRBV9
len: 12
d_gene: -

CDR3aa: CASRREFGANTEAFF
j_gene: TRBJ1-1
v_gene: TRBV6-1
len: 15
d_gene: -

CDR3aa: CASRPLGGANEKLFF
j_gene: TRBJ1-4
v_gene: TRBV5-1
len: 15
d_gene: -

CDR3aa: CASSLGNQPQHF
j_gene: TRBJ1-5
v_gene: TRBV7-2
len: 12
d_gene: -

CDR3aa: CASRQGVYEQYF
j_gene: TRBJ2-7
v_gene: TRBV6-5
len: 12
d_gene: TRBD1

CDR3aa: CAWSLPLNTEAFF
j_gene: TRBJ1-1
v_gene: TRBV30
len: 13
d_gene: -

CDR3aa: CAWRGADTQYF
j_gene: TRBJ2-3
v_gene: TRBV30
len: 11
d_gene: -

CDR3aa: CAIADGGEQYF
j_gene: TRBJ2-7
v_gene: TRBV10-3
len: 11
d_gene: -

CDR3aa: CASSLDPYSYEQYF
j_gene: TRBJ2-7
v_gene: TRBV5-1
len: 14
d_gene: -

CDR3aa: CASSPRYGAGHEQYF
j_gene: TRBJ2-7
v_gene: TRBV28
len: 15
d_gene: -

CDR3aa: CASSPRGAVNYGYTF
j_gene: TRBJ1-2
v_gene: TRBV9
len: 15
d_gene: -

CDR3aa: CASSQLTGLLRTEAFF
j_gene: TRBJ1-1
v_gene: TRBV4-1
len: 16
d_gene: -

CDR3aa: CASSGGRGLGYGYTF
j_gene: TRBJ1-2
v_gene: TRBV25-1
len: 15
d_gene: TRBD1

CDR3aa: CASSPDWGASTDTQYF
j_gene: TRBJ2-3
v_gene: TRBV7-9
len: 16
d_gene: -

CDR3aa: CASGGRNMNTEAFF
j_gene: TRBJ1-1
v_gene: TRBV6-6
len: 14
d_gene: -

CDR3aa: CASSVDRVLNTEAFF
j_gene: TRBJ1-1
v_gene: TRBV5-1
len: 15
d_gene: TRBD1

CDR3aa: CASSLVGNSNQPQHF
j_gene: TRBJ1-5
v_gene: TRBV7-2
len: 15
d_gene: -

CDR3aa: CASRVGTGGSYEQYF
j_gene: TRBJ2-7
v_gene: TRBV2
len: 15
d_gene: TRBD1

CDR3aa: CASRVTGGRDYTF
j_gene: TRBJ1-2
v_gene: TRBV19
len: 13
d_gene: -

CDR3aa: CASSGPQMNTEAFF
j_gene: TRBJ1-1
v_gene: TRBV9
len: 14
d_gene: -

CDR3aa: CASSLTGGDTQPQHF
j_gene: TRBJ1-5
v_gene: TRBV5-1
len: 15
d_gene: TRBD1

CDR3aa: CASSQEIGQRGQPQHF
j_gene: TRBJ1-5
v_gene: TRBV4-1
len: 16
d_gene: -

CDR3aa: CSASTNEQFF
j_gene: TRBJ2-1
v_gene: TRBV20-1
len: 10
d_gene: -

CDR3aa: CASSLAESTEAFF
j_gene: TRBJ1-1
v_gene: TRBV7-7
len: 13
d_gene: -

CDR3aa: CASSLGQGVEKLFF
j_gene: TRBJ1-4
v_gene: TRBV4-1
len: 14
d_gene: TRBD1

CDR3aa: CASSTGQGATDTQYF
j_gene: TRBJ2-3
v_gene: TRBV11-1
len: 15
d_gene: TRBD1

CDR3aa: CASSLAATPGDTQYF
j_gene: TRBJ2-3
v_gene: TRBV7-2
len: 15
d_gene: -

CDR3aa: CASSSRTWGETQYF
j_gene: TRBJ2-5
v_gene: TRBV7-2
len: 14
d_gene: -

CDR3aa: CASSEKTGSYEQYF
j_gene: TRBJ2-7
v_gene: TRBV6-1
len: 14
d_gene: -

CDR3aa: CASSALAGGRTGELFF
j_gene: TRBJ2-2
v_gene: TRBV9
len: 16
d_gene: TRBD2

CDR3aa: CASSRPGQLLYGYTF
j_gene: TRBJ1-2
v_gene: TRBV28
len: 15
d_gene: TRBD1

CDR3aa: CASIGRQKGYTF
j_gene: TRBJ1-2
v_gene: TRBV19
len: 12
d_gene: -

CDR3aa: CASSEGAYGRTDTQYF
j_gene: TRBJ2-3
v_gene: TRBV2
len: 16
d_gene: -

CDR3aa: CASSANTPLRDGYTF
j_gene: TRBJ1-2
v_gene: TRBV9
len: 15
d_gene: -

CDR3aa: CASSPRGSNEKLFF
j_gene: TRBJ1-4
v_gene: TRBV18
len: 14
d_gene: -

CDR3aa: CASSQDTGENSPLHF
j_gene: TRBJ1-6
v_gene: TRBV4-3
len: 15
d_gene: -

CDR3aa: CASSAGADGDTQYF
j_gene: TRBJ2-3
v_gene: TRBV5-1
len: 14
d_gene: -